This passage covers 10 T cell receptor beta chains from one sample sequenced in a study of regulatory T cells in long-lasting Graves disease. Researchers made TCR beta libraries by using iRepertoire HTBI primers and running Arm-PCR on CDR3 regions. Using its own MiXCR run on the multiplex PCR reads, TCRdb lists one record per CDR3 protein. The sample lists roughly 380,000 distinct CDR3 sequences; 16% were seen once. Specified time point: newly diagnosed GD, antithyroid drugs for less than 3 months. PBMCs provided the RNA from which the TCR library was made. This same sample was also taken into another study, of T cells in Graves' hyperthyroidism and ophthalmopathy.

This sample comprised peripheral blood mononuclear cells (PBMCs), obtained at new diagnosis, from a patient treated with antithyroid drugs. The receptors were gathered from a man aged 35 to 55 with Graves disease.

This clonotype came up many times. This rearrangement joins TRBV27 to TRBJ2-7; perhaps TRBD1 as D (6 bases). There are 14 residues in the CDR3. V lost 6 bases and J lost 3, with 15 bases in between. Per the germline V gene, CDR1 is MNHEY and CDR2 is SMNVEV (reference sequence). For the CDR3, the DNA is TGTGCCAGCAGCTACAGGGTTGCCCACTACGAGCAGTACTTC. Translated: CASSYRVAHYEQYF.

The table lists this clonotype with many counts. The chain's CDR3 is CASSLWGDGTMNTEAFF. The CDR3 DNA is TGCGCCAGCAGCTTGTGGGGGGACGGGACGATGAACACTGAAGCTTTCTTT. The chain joins TRBV5-1 to TRBJ1-1, with D possibly being TRBD1 (5 bases). The CDR3 has 17 amino acids. Germline CDR1 and CDR2: SGHRS and YFSETQ. V lost 1 base and J lost 0, with 16 bases in between.

This clonotype occurred many times. The chain combines TRBV3-1 with TRBJ1-1; D call uncertain. This CDR3 region has 14 residues. The germline CDR1 and CDR2 sequences are LGHDT and YNNKEL (reference sequence). The V gene lost 1 base and the J gene lost 1 base, with 7 bases spanning the gap. This CDR3 is CASSQGGWNTEAFF. For the CDR3, the DNA is TGTGCCAGCAGCCAAGGGGGATGGAACACTGAAGCTTTCTTT. Drawing the rest from reference TRBV3-1 and TRBJ1-1, the complete variable domain is DTAVSQTPKYLVTQMGNDKSIKCEQNLGHDTMYWYKQDSKKFLKIMFSYNNKELIINETVPNRFSPKSPDKAHLNLHINSLELGDSAVYFCASSQGGWNTEAFFGQGTRLTVV.

On this clonotype: Being one base from a much bigger clone, this may be a read error. The gene calls are TRBV27 and TRBJ1-1; D remains unclear. CDR1 and CDR2 from the germline V gene are MNHEY and SMNVEV (reference sequence). The CDR3 spans 15 residues. The DNA for the CDR3 is TGTACCAGCGCGGCGTGGTGGGGTGTGAACACTGAAGCTTTCTTT. Its translation: CTSAAWWGVNTEAFF.

This clonotype was seen more than once but under ten times. V is TRBV18 and J is TRBJ1-4; D is unresolved. V was clipped by 0 bases and J by 8 bases, with 13 bases between them. The germline gives CDR1 KGHSH, CDR2 LQKENI. The CDR3 covers 15 residues. CDR3 DNA sequence: TGTGCCAGCTCACCACCGGCGGAGAGAGCGGAAAAACTGTTTTTT. This codes for CASSPPAERAEKLFF.

This clonotype was detected ten times or more. The rearrangement uses TRBV28 and TRBJ2-7; 7 bases are a match to TRBD2. Unmatched junction bases numbered 15, after V lost 4 bases and J lost 6 bases. The CDR3 consists of 16 residues. Germline V gene sequence: CDR1 MDHEN, CDR2 SYDVKM. CDR3 residues: CASSSPPILLAREQYF. CDR3 nucleotide sequence: TGTGCCAGCAGTTCCCCCCCGATTTTACTAGCGCGCGAGCAGTACTTC. Variable domain in full (rest from reference TRBV28 and TRBJ2-7): DVKVTQSSRYLVKRTGEKVFLECVQDMDHENMFWYRQDPGLGLRLIYFSYDVKMKEKGDIPEGYSVSREKKERFSLILESASTNQTSMYLCASSSPPILLAREQYFGPGTRLTVT.

V is TRBV7-2 and J is TRBJ2-7; 7 positions agree with TRBD1. The V and J ends lost 8 bases and 0 bases, in that order; junction bases with no gene match: 7. CDR1 and CDR2 (germline): SGHTA, FQGNSA. The CDR3 totals 14 residues. The CDR3 spells CASGSRDSSYEQYF. For the CDR3, the DNA is TGTGCCAGCGGCTCCCGGGACAGCTCCTACGAGCAGTACTTC.

This clonotype occurred many times. In DNA form, the CDR3 reads TGTGCCAGCAGAGAGAGGGGGCCCAGCTCCTACGAGCAGTACTTC. Translated, it gives CASRERGPSSYEQYF. V and J are TRBV2 and TRBJ2-7, with 7 positions matching TRBD1. Germline V gene sequence: CDR1 SNHLY, CDR2 FYNNEI. The CDR3 length is 15 residues. The junction had 8 bases not matched to a gene; V was cut back by 6 bases and J by 0 bases.

This clonotype was recorded at least ten times. The rearrangement uses TRBV3-1 and TRBJ2-3; 7 bases agree with TRBD2. The CDR3 totals 15 residues. With 5 bases clipped from V and 6 bases from J, the junction kept 11 bases outside the gene matches. Germline CDR1 and CDR2: LGHDT and YNNKEL (reference sequence). CDR3 residues: CASSFTGAGRDTQYF. The DNA for the CDR3 is TGTGCCAGCAGCTTCACCGGGGCCGGGAGGGATACGCAGTATTTT.

This clonotype has just a few counts. This sequence joins TRBV30 and TRBJ1-6, with no clear D. This CDR3 contains 13 residues. V was cut by 5 bases and J by 9 bases, with 14 bases left in between. Germline V gives CDR1 GTSNPN, CDR2 SVGIG (reference sequence). The CDR3 spells CAWAKELVSPLHF. The CDR3 DNA sequence: TGTGCCTGGGCCAAGGAGTTGGTTTCACCCCTCCACTTT.